These 15 T cell receptor beta chains were sequenced from one sample in a study of blood T cell repertoires in COVID-19 (dated by TCRdb to the early 2020s). The library was prepared using the immunoSEQ multiplex PCR assay. Drawn from immuneACCESS, this table holds only the in-frame rearrangements with V and J called that TCRdb kept. Clones are partly lost; checked studies trace under half to an unresolved V gene and leave the rest unexplained. For this sample the table gives tens of thousands of clones, of which about 81% were detected only once. Of the sample, about 16% is held by the ten largest clones. Specimen: peripheral blood. These receptors all come from a man older than 75 with acute or convalescent COVID-19.

This chain uses TRBV9 with TRBJ2-1; TRBD2 agrees at 14 bases. Germline CDR1 reads SGDLS; CDR2 reads YYNGEE. This CDR3 has 17 residues. Unmatched junction bases numbered 8, after V lost 3 bases and J lost 6 bases. The CDR3 region is CASSALKTSGGGNEQFF. Written as DNA, the CDR3 is TGTGCCAGCAGCGCGTTAAAGACTAGCGGGGGGGGCAATGAGCAGTTCTTC. Using reference TRBV9 and TRBJ2-1 for the parts outside the CDR3, the full variable domain is DSGVTQTPKHLITATGQRVTLRCSPRSGDLSVYWYQQSLDQGLQFLIQYYNGEERAKGNILERFSAQQFPDLHSELNLSSLELGDSALYFCASSALKTSGGGNEQFFGPGTRLTVL.

The chain employs TRBV10-3 and TRBJ2-3, with D unresolved. CDR3 length: 15 amino acids. Trimming shortened V by 0 bases and J by 0 bases, and 7 bases separated the two germline ends. The germline V gene has CDR1 ENHRY and CDR2 SYGVKD. In DNA form, the CDR3 reads TGTGCCATCAGTGAGTCGGAGACTAGCACAGATACGCAGTATTTT. Protein: CAISESETSTDTQYF.

The genes are TRBV5-1 and TRBJ2-3; 9 nucleotides align to TRBD2. The CDR3 sequence is 18 residues long. Germline CDR1 is SGHRS and CDR2 is YFSETQ. V was pared by 3 bases and J by 0 bases, with 11 bases of the junction left unmatched. The CDR3 nucleotides read TGCGCCAGCAGCTGGCGGGGGGGGGCCCTCGACAGCACAGATACGCAGTATTTT. This encodes CASSWRGGALDSTDTQYF.

This rearrangement joins TRBV5-6 to TRBJ2-7; 10 bases are a match to TRBD1. Germline-derived CDR1 and CDR2 are SGHDT and YYEEEE. The junction had 12 bases not matched to a gene; V was cut back by 7 bases and J by 5 bases. This CDR3 comprises 15 residues. CDR3 sequence: CASGSWDRGTNEQYF. CDR3 DNA sequence: TGTGCCAGCGGAAGTTGGGACAGGGGTACTAACGAGCAGTACTTC.

The gene calls are TRBV10-1 and TRBJ2-3, with 7 positions matching TRBD2. The CDR3 consists of 14 residues. V lost 4 bases to trimming and J lost 2 bases; unmatched junction nucleotides: 3. The germline CDR1 and CDR2 sequences are WNHNN and SYGVQD (reference sequence). Here the CDR3 DNA reads TGCGCCAGCAGTGGGACTAGAAACACAGATACGCAGTATTTT. It translates to CASSGTRNTDTQYF.

The chain has TRBV7-2 and TRBJ2-7, with D possibly matching TRBD1 (6 bases). The CDR3 totals 14 residues. Deletions cut 3 bases from V and 0 bases from J, with 9 bases between. CDR1 is SGHTA and CDR2 is FQGNSA in the germline V gene. CDR3 nucleotides: TGTGCCAGCAGCTTTCGGACAGCCTCCTACGAGCAGTACTTC. It specifies CASSFRTASYEQYF.

The genes are TRBV19 and TRBJ2-1; 8 bases map to TRBD2. This CDR3 spans 15 amino acids. V dropped 3 bases and J dropped 7; count of bases not matched to a gene: 8. The germline gives CDR1 LNHDA, CDR2 SQIVND (reference sequence). CDR3 protein: CASSILAGSGNEQFF. The CDR3 DNA sequence: TGTGCCAGTAGTATTTTAGCGGGATCCGGGAATGAGCAGTTCTTC.

This clone was counted a few times. The chain couples TRBV11-2 to TRBJ2-7; no definite D call. The CDR3 extends over 11 amino acids. Germline-derived CDR1 and CDR2 are SGHAT and FQNNGV. The V end lost 4 bases, the J end lost 3 bases, and 4 bases lay between the germline ends. In DNA form, the CDR3 reads TGTGCCAGCAGCTCCGTCTACGAGCAGTACTTC. Its translation is CASSSVYEQYF.

This chain uses TRBV9 with TRBJ1-1; D is possibly TRBD1 (5 bases). This CDR3 region has 13 residues. CDR1 and CDR2 (germline): SGDLS, YYNGEE. V shed 4 bases and J shed 6 bases, with 13 bases lying between them. The CDR3 protein is CASSPGGYAEAFF. The CDR3 region has the DNA TGTGCCAGCAGCCCGGGGGGGTACGCTGAAGCTTTCTTT.

The rearrangement uses TRBV5-4 and TRBJ2-3; 9 nucleotides align to TRBD2. Germline-derived CDR1 and CDR2 are SGHNT and YYREEE (reference sequence). J lost 3 bases, V lost 0 bases, and 5 bases had no gene match. This CDR3 has 16 residues. The DNA for the CDR3 is TGTGCCAGCAGCTTGGGACTAGCGGCTCGAACAGATACGCAGTATTTT. Translated, it gives CASSLGLAARTDTQYF.

Worth noting for this clone: Other DNA sequences in the same sample also yield this CDR3. V usage is TRBV6-5 and J usage is TRBJ1-5, with D unresolved. The length of the CDR3 is 15 residues. With 0 bases removed from V and 6 bases from J, the gap between germline ends came to 12 bases. The V gene's germline CDR1 is MNHEY and CDR2 SVGAGI. In DNA form, the CDR3 reads TGTGCCAGCAGTTACTCTTCGGGATTCGGTCAGCCCCAGCATTTT. Amino acids: CASSYSSGFGQPQHF.

The rearrangement joins TRBV19 to TRBJ1-4; TRBD1 matches 9 bases. Germline V lookup: CDR1 LNHDA, CDR2 SQIVND (reference sequence). The CDR3 has 15 residues. V shed 4 bases, J shed 7 bases, and the junction held 7 bases outside the gene matches. CDR3 sequence (DNA): TGTGCCAGTAGTAATTTTGGGACAGGGCGTGAAAAACTGTTTTTT. This codes for CASSNFGTGREKLFF.

The genes are TRBV5-1 and TRBJ2-7; 9 bases are a match to TRBD1. Germline trimming cut 5 bases from V and 5 bases from J; bases unmatched to any gene: 8. CDR1 and CDR2 from the germline V gene are SGHRS and YFSETQ. CDR3 length: 14 amino acids. The DNA of the CDR3 is TGCGCCAGCAGGAGAGGACAGGGGTTGAACGAGCAGTACTTC. Its translation: CASRRGQGLNEQYF.

The chain's CDR3 is CAGREGGTEAFF. In nucleotides, the CDR3 is TGTGCCGGACGAGAGGGAGGCACTGAAGCTTTCTTT. The rearrangement links TRBV6-5 to TRBJ1-1, with D uncertain. Germline V CDR1 and CDR2: MNHEY, SVGAGI. The CDR3 is made up of 12 amino acids. V lost 11 bases and J lost 4, with 14 bases in between.

The CDR3 DNA sequence: TGTGCCAGTAGCAGGCCACAGGGAACACTCGAGGAGACCCAGTACTTC. Its translation: CASSRPQGTLEETQYF. The gene calls are TRBV19 and TRBJ2-5; D is perhaps TRBD1 (6 bases). The germline CDR1 and CDR2 sequences are LNHDA and SQIVND (reference sequence). With 6 bases removed from V and 5 bases from J, the gap between germline ends came to 22 bases. The CDR3 loop spans 16 amino acids.